Each of the 4 T cell receptor beta chains below was sequenced from the same sample in a study of shared clonotypes between healthy human individuals. Here immunoSEQ multiplex PCR was the method, and the copy in TCRdb shows in-frame clones only, minus some. Of over a million clones listed, around 97% are singletons. Sample: naive CD4+ T cells sorted from blood. Indicated subset: CD45RA+ positively selected. Receptors originate from a man aged 30 to 45 in good health.

V gene TRBV5-8 combines with J gene TRBJ2-5; 7 bases are shared with TRBD1. The CDR3 spans 15 residues. CDR1 is SGHTS, CDR2 YDEGEE, per germline. The V segment lost 1 base and the J segment 5 bases; nucleotides outside the gene matches: 8. Written as DNA, the CDR3 is TGTGCCAGCAGCTTGCAGGACAGGCTTTTGGAGACCCAGTACTTC. Translation gives CASSLQDRLLETQYF.

Regarding this clone: One junction end disagrees with the germline gene, perhaps due to a read error. The chain employs TRBV7-9 and TRBJ2-7; D may be TRBD2 (5 bases). This CDR3 is built from 12 residues. Germline V gene sequence: CDR1 SEHNR, CDR2 FQNEAQ (reference sequence). In DNA, the CDR3 is TGTGCCAGCAGCTTAGGGACCGACTCGGGAAACTTC. This gives the protein CASSLGTDSGNF. The full variable domain, its missing parts supplied by reference TRBV7-9 and TRBJ2-7, is DTGVSQNPRHKITKRGQNVTFRCDPISEHNRLYWYRQTLGQGPEFLTYFQNEAQLEKSRLLSDRFSAERPKGSFSTLEIQRTEQGDSAMYLCASSLGTDSGNFGPGTRLTVT.

V and J are TRBV4-1 and TRBJ1-4; D is unresolved. Germline lookup yields CDR1 MGHRA and CDR2 YSYEKL. The V end lost 0 bases, the J end lost 3 bases, and 23 bases lay between the germline ends. This CDR3 is built from 20 residues. The CDR3 reads CASSQDPGLETTGANEKLFF. For the CDR3, the DNA is TGCGCCAGCAGCCAAGATCCCGGACTCGAAACAACGGGAGCTAATGAAAAACTGTTTTTT.

On this clone itself: This sample also contains other DNA sequences that code for the same CDR3. This chain links TRBV2 with TRBJ2-7, with 8 bases fitting TRBD2. CDR3 length: 15 amino acids. Germline lookup yields CDR1 SNHLY and CDR2 FYNNEI. Trimming removed 5 bases from V and 1 base from J; junction bases left unmatched: 7. The CDR3 protein is CASSPLAGNSYEQYF. CDR3 sequence (DNA): TGTGCCAGCAGTCCCTTAGCGGGGAATTCCTACGAGCAGTACTTC. The variable domain in full, completed from reference TRBV2 and TRBJ2-7, reads EPEVTQTPSHQVTQMGQEVILRCVPISNHLYFYWYRQILGQKVEFLVSFYNNEISEKSEIFDDQFSVERPDGSNFTLKIRSTKLEDSAMYFCASSPLAGNSYEQYFGPGTRLTVT.